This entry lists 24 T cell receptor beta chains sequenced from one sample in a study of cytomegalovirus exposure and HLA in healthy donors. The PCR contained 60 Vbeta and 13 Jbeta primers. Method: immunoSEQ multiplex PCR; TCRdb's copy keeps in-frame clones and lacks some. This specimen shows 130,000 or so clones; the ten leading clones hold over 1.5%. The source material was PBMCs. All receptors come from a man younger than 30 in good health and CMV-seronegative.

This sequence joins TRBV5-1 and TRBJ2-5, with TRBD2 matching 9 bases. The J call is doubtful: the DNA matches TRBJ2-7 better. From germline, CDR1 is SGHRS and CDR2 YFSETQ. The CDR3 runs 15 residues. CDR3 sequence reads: CASSLLAGSPYEQYF. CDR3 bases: TGCGCCAGCAGCTTACTAGCGGGCAGTCCCTACGAGCAGTACTTC.

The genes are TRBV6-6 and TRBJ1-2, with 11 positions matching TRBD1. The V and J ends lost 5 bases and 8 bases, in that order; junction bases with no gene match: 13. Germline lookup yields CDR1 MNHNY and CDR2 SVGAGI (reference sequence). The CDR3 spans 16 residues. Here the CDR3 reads CASSAISGTGGRGYTF. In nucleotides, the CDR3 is TGTGCCAGCAGTGCAATCTCCGGGACAGGGGGACGCGGCTACACCTTC.

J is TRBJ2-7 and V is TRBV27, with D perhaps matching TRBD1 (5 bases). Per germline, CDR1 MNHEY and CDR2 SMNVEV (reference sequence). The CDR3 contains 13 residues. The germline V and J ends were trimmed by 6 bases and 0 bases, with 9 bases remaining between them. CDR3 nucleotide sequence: TGTGCCAGCAGCATGACAGTCTCCTACGAGCAGTACTTC. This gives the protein CASSMTVSYEQYF.

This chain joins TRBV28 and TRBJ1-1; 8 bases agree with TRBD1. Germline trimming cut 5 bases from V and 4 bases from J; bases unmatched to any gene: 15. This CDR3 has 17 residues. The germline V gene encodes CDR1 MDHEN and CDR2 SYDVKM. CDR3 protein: CASSARTGGGTGTEAFF. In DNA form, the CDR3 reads TGTGCCAGCAGTGCCCGAACAGGGGGGGGTACGGGCACTGAAGCTTTCTTT.

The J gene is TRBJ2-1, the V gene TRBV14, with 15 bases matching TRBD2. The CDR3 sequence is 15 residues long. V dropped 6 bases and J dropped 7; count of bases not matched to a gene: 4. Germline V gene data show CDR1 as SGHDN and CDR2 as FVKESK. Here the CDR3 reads CASSPGTSGRNEQFF. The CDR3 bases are TGTGCCAGCAGTCCCGGGACTAGCGGGAGGAATGAGCAGTTCTTC.

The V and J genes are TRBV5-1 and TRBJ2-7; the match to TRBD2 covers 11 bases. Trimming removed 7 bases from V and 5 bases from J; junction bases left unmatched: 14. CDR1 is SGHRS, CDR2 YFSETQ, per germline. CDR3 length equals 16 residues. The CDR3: CASGLGLAGLSHEQYF. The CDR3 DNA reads TGCGCCAGCGGCCTCGGACTAGCGGGTCTTTCCCACGAGCAGTACTTC.

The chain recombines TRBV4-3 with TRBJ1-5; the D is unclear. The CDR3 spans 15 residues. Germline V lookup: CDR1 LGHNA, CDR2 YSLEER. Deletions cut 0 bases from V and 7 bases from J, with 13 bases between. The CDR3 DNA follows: TGCGCCAGCAGCCAAGATTTACTCCTCCCACAGCCCCAGCATTTT. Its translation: CASSQDLLLPQPQHF.

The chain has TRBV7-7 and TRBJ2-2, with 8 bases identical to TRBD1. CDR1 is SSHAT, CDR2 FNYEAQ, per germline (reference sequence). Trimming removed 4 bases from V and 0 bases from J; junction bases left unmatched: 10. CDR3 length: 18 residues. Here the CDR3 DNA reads TGTGCCAGCAGCTCTCAGGGGGCGTTCACTCCGAACACCGGGGAGCTGTTTTTT. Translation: CASSSQGAFTPNTGELFF.

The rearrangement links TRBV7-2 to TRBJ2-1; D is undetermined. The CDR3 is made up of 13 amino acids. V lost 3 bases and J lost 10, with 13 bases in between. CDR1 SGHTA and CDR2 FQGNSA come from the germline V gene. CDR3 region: CASSFYTMQEQFF. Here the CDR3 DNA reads TGTGCCAGCAGCTTTTATACTATGCAGGAGCAGTTCTTC.

CDR3: CSGRNLETQYF. DNA for the CDR3: TGCAGCGGGCGGAACTTGGAGACCCAGTACTTC. The J gene is TRBJ2-5, the V gene TRBV29-1; D uncertain. Germline V gene data show CDR1 as SQVTM and CDR2 as ANQGSEA. The CDR3 is made up of 11 amino acids. V lost 7 bases, J lost 5 bases, and 11 bases lay in between.

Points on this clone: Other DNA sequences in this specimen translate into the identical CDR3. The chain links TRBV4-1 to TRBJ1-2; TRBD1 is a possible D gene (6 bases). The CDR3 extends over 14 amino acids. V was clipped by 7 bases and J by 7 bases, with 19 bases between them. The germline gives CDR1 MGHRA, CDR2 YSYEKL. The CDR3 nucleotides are TGCGCCAGCACCACCGAGGCAGGGGTTGGTGGCTACACCTTC. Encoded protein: CASTTEAGVGGYTF.

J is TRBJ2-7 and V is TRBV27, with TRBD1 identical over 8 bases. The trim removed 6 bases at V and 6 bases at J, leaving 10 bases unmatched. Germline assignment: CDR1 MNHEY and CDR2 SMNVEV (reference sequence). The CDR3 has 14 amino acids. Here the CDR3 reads CASSIGQGGSEQYF. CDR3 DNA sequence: TGTGCCAGCAGCATCGGACAGGGCGGATCCGAGCAGTACTTC.

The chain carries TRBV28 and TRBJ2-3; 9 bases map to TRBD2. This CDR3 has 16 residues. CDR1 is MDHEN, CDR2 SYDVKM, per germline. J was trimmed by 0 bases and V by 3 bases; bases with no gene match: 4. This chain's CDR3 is CASSFITSGSTDTQYF. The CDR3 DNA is TGTGCCAGCAGTTTCATTACTAGCGGGAGCACAGATACGCAGTATTTT.

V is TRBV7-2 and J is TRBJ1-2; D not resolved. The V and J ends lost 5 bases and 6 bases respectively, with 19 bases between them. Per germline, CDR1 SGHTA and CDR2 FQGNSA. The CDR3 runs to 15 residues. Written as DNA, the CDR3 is TGTGCCAGCAGCCCCAAGTCGGGATCGTGGGATGGCTACACCTTC. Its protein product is CASSPKSGSWDGYTF.

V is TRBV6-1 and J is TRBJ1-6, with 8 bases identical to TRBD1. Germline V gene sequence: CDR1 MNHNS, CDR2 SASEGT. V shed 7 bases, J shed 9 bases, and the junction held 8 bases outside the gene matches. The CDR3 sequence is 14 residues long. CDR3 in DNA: TGTGCCAGCAACCTGGACAGGGTGGTTTCACCCCTCCACTTT. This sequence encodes CASNLDRVVSPLHF.

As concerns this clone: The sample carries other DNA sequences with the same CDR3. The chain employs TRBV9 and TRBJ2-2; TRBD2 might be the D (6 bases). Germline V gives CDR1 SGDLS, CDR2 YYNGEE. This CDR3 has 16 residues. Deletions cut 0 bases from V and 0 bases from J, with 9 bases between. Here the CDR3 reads CASSVGTGANTGELFF. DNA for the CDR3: TGTGCCAGCAGCGTAGGAACGGGAGCGAACACCGGGGAGCTGTTTTTT.

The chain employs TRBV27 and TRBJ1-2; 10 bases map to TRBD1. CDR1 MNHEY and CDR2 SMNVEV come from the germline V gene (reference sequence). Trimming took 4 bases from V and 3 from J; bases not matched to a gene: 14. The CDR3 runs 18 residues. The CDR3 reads CASSSSLIETGGYYGYTF. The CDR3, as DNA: TGTGCCAGCAGTTCCTCCCTCATTGAGACAGGGGGCTACTATGGCTACACCTTC.

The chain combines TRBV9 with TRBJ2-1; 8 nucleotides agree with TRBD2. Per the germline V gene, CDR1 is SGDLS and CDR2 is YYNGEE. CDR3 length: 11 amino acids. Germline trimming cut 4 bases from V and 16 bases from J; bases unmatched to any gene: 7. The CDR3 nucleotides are TGTGCCAGCAGCCTCCGGGAGGGGATCTTCTTC. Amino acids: CASSLREGIFF. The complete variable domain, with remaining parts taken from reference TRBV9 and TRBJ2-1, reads DSGVTQTPKHLITATGQRVTLRCSPRSGDLSVYWYQQSLDQGLQFLIQYYNGEERAKGNILERFSAQQFPDLHSELNLSSLELGDSALYFCASSLREGIFFGPGTRLTVL.

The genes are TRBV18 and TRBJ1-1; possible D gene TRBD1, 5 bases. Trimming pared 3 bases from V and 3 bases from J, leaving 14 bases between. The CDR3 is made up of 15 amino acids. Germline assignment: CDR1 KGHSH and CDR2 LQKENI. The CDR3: CASSPRTGWDTEAFF. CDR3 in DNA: TGTGCCAGCTCACCTAGAACAGGCTGGGACACTGAAGCTTTCTTT.

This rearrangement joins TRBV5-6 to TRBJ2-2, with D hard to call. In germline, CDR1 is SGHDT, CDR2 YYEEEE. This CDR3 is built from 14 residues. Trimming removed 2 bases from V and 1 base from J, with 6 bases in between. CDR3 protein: CASSLYRNTGELFF. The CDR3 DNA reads TGTGCCAGCAGCTTATATAGGAACACCGGGGAGCTGTTTTTT.

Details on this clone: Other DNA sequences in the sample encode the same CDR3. The CDR3 region is CASSAGTGAYEQYF. The CDR3 DNA reads as TGTGCCAGCAGTGCCGGGACAGGGGCCTACGAGCAGTACTTC. V is TRBV2 and J is TRBJ2-7; the match to TRBD1 covers 10 bases. Germline CDR1 SNHLY, CDR2 FYNNEI. V gave up 4 bases and J gave up 2 bases; unmatched junction bases: 2. The CDR3 extends over 14 amino acids.

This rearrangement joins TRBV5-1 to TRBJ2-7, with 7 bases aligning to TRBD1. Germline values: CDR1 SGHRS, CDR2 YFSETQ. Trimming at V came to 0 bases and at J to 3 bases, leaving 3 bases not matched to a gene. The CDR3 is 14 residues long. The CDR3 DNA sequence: TGCGCCAGCAGCTTGGGGGGACAGTTCTACGAGCAGTACTTC. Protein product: CASSLGGQFYEQYF. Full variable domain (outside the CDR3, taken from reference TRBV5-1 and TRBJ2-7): KAGVTQTPRYLIKTRGQQVTLSCSPISGHRSVSWYQQTPGQGLQFLFEYFSETQRNKGNFPGRFSGRQFSNSRSEMNVSTLELGDSALYLCASSLGGQFYEQYFGPGTRLTVT.

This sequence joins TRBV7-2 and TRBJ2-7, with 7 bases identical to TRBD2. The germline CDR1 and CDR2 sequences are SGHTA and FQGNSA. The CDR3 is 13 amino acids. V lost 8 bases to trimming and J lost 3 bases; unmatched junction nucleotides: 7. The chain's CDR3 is CASSFGGVYEQYF. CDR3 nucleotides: TGTGCCAGCTCCTTTGGGGGGGTCTACGAGCAGTACTTC.

The CDR3 DNA sequence: TGCGCCAGCAGCCCAAAGGGACTAGCGGGAGGAAATGAGCAGTTCTTC. Its translation is CASSPKGLAGGNEQFF. The chain employs TRBV4-3 and TRBJ2-1, with 15 bases that match TRBD2. Germline CDR1 reads LGHNA; CDR2 reads YSLEER. There are 16 residues in the CDR3. The ends lost 4 bases at V and 7 bases at J; junction bases unmatched: 5.